What follows is one TCR beta chain and its context. The antigen remains unidentified. The entry originates in a study of vaccination and CD4 T cells after COVID-19. Treatment defined: approximately 11-day PBMC culture with coronavirus spike peptide pools or control peptides (ViraFEST assay). CD4+ T cells that came from the unexposed donor were collected before the COVID-19 pandemic (2011-2018). V lost 6 bases and J lost 1, with 19 bases in between. Per germline, CDR1 LGHNT and CDR2 FRNRAP. The CDR3 loop spans 17 amino acids. The assay that was used to sequence DNA from cultured CD4+ T cells was the Oncomine TCR Beta short-read assay. TCRdb called the PCR reads again in MiXCR, with one record for every CDR3 protein. There are about 7,400 distinct CDR3 sequences in the sample; approximately 40% occur only once, and 16% lies in the top ten.

This chain uses TRBV12-5 with TRBJ1-5, with D possibly being TRBD1 (5 bases). This clonotype was obtained from a human donor in good health. The sample taken for sequencing was CD4+ T cells from blood, cultured in vitro. As DNA, the CDR3 is TGTGCTAGTGGATATGGGACCCAAACACGGAGCAATCAGCCCCAGCATTTT. This gives the protein CASGYGTQTRSNQPQHF.